This TCR beta chain was profiled in a study of cytomegalovirus exposure and HLA in healthy donors. Study background: Early released data had around 79 million unique TCRs, all coming from HLA-typed donors.

The CDR3 consists of 15 residues. Trimming cost V 0 bases and J 7 bases, with 13 bases left between them. Germline V lookup: CDR1 SNHLY, CDR2 FYNNEI. This clone was observed a single time. What it binds is not known. The same CDR3 can be traced to other DNA sequences in this sample. Study-level results: Roughly uniform depth of sequencing across donors was assumed in presence/absence analyses.

The PCR ran on 60 Vbeta and 13 Jbeta primers. The data were produced by immunoSEQ multiplex PCR, yet TCRdb's version contains in-frame clones alone and is incomplete. Of some 150,000 clones listed, around 77% were seen once; the top ten hold 2% to 2.5%. Specimen: PBMCs. The source is a woman aged 30 to 39 in good health and CMV-seropositive. The V and J genes are TRBV2 and TRBJ1-5; perhaps TRBD1 as D (5 bases). CDR3 in amino acids: CASSEAGGEGQPQHF. The CDR3 bases are TGTGCCAGCAGTGAAGCTGGAGGGGAGGGACAGCCCCAGCATTTT.